A selection of T cell receptor beta chains follows, all from one sample in a study of cytomegalovirus exposure and HLA in healthy donors. The assay was immunoSEQ multiplex PCR, and TCRdb's table has in-frame clones only and misses some. The sample shows 95,000 to 150,000 clones, about 80% of them seen only once. Sequencing was carried out using PBMCs. These receptors were obtained from a female donor in good health and CMV-seropositive. Each CDR3 is given with its conserved first and last residue. A D gene is named only where the DNA matches it firmly. Expanded clones get a size class; other rows say once, few or many, or leave the size out.

TRBV6-6	.	.	TRBJ1-1	TGTGCCAGCAGTACGTCCTTGGGCAGGGGCAACACTGAAGCTTTCTTT	CASSTSLGRGNTEAFF
TRBV6-5	.	.	TRBJ2-3	TGTGCCAGCAGCCAGCCAGGGACAGATACGCAGTATTTT	CASSQPGTDTQYF
TRBV7-9	.	.	TRBJ1-5	TGTGCCAGCAGCTTATGGGAGAATCAGCCCCAGCATTTT	CASSLWENQPQHF
TRBV30	.	.	TRBJ2-1	TGTGCACGCGGCCTGGGAGGTGAGCAGTTCTTC	CARGLGGEQFF
TRBV5-4	.	.	TRBJ1-1	TGTGCCAGCAGCCCCTCTACCTACGAGATTGCTTTCTTT	CASSPSTYEIAFF
TRBV6-1	.	.	TRBJ2-5	TGTGCCAGCAGTGTTACGAACAGGGATGAGACCCAGTACTTC	CASSVTNRDETQYF
TRBV30	.	.	TRBJ2-1	TGTGCCTGGAGTGAAGGGACATGGGCCTACAATGAGCAGTTCTTC	CAWSEGTWAYNEQFF
TRBV7-8	.	TRBD1	TRBJ2-7	TGTGCCAGCAGCTTAGTTGCAGGGGGCGTATACGAGCAGTACTTC	CASSLVAGGVYEQYF
TRBV2	.	.	TRBJ2-7	TGTGCCAGCAGCGGGTCCTACGAGCAGTACTTC	CASSGSYEQYF
TRBV5-6	.	TRBD1	TRBJ2-7	TGTGCCAGCAGCTACCCGACAGGGTTAAGCTCCTACGAGCAGTACTTC	CASSYPTGLSSYEQYF
TRBV11-3	once	.	TRBJ1-1	TGTGCCAGCAGCCTAGGGACAAAGACTGAAGCTTTCTTT	CASSLGTKTEAFF
TRBV19	few	TRBD1	TRBJ1-5	TGTGCCAGTAGCCCCGGGACAGGTTCTTTAGGGGCCCAGCATTTT	CASSPGTGSLGAQHF
TRBV5-1	.	.	TRBJ1-2	TGCGCTTGCAGGGGAGATAACTATGGCTACACCTTC	CACRGDNYGYTF
TRBV7-3	.	TRBD1	TRBJ2-5	TGTGCCAGCAGCTTAATGGGCAGGGGGGAGACCCAGTACTTC	CASSLMGRGETQYF
TRBV7-2	.	.	TRBJ2-7	TGTGCCAGCAGCCTCCCCAGGAGCACCCAGGGGGGTTACGAGCAGTACTTC	CASSLPRSTQGGYEQYF
TRBV2	.	.	TRBJ2-3	TGTGCCAGCGCCAGGGATACGCAGTATTTT	CASARDTQYF
TRBV25-1	.	TRBD2	TRBJ2-3	TGTGCCAGCAGTGAGTTTGCGGGGGGCCGTACGCAGTATTTT	CASSEFAGGRTQYF
TRBV6-5	.	TRBD2	TRBJ2-5	TGTGCCAGCAGTTTATCCGGGACTAGCGGAAAGACCCAGTACTTC	CASSLSGTSGKTQYF
TRBV28	.	.	TRBJ2-1	TGTGCCAGCAGTGTGGGGGGAGGCTCCTACAATGAGCAGTTCTTC	CASSVGGGSYNEQFF
TRBV30	.	.	TRBJ2-1	TGTGCCTGGGCGAACCCGGGACAAAGCTCCTACAATGAGCAGTTCTTC	CAWANPGQSSYNEQFF
TRBV11-2	.	.	TRBJ2-7	TGTGCCAGCAGCCCCCTAGGGACACTTCGAACCTACGAGCAGTACTTC	CASSPLGTLRTYEQYF
TRBV7-9	few	.	TRBJ2-5	TGTGCCAGCAGCCCAGGGGAGACCCAGTACTTC	CASSPGETQYF